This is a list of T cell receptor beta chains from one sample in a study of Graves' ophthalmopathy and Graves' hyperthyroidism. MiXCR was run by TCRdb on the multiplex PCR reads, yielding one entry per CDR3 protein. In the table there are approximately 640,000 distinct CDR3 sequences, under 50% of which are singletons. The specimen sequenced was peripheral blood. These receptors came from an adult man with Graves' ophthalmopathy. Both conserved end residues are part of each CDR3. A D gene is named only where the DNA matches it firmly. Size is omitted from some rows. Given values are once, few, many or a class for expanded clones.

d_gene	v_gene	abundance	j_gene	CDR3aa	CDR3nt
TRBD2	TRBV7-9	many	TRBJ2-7	CASSPRLAGGSYEQYF	TGTGCCAGCAGCCCGAGACTAGCGGGGGGCTCCTACGAGCAGTACTTC
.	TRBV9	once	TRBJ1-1	CASAQGLNTEAFF	TGTGCCAGCGCCCAAGGGTTGAACACTGAAGCTTTCTTT
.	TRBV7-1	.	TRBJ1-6	CASSESGVHSPLHF	TGTGCCAGCAGTGAATCAGGGGTCCATTCACCCCTCCACTTT
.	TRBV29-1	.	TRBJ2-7	CSVGAGDTYEQYF	TGCAGCGTAGGAGCCGGGGATACCTACGAGCAGTACTTC
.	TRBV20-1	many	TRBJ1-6	CSAIRQGSLFNSPLHF	TGCAGTGCTATCCGCCAGGGTTCCCTTTTTAATTCACCCCTCCACTTT
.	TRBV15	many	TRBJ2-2	CATSREHSESPAGELFF	TGTGCCACCAGCAGAGAACATTCAGAGTCCCCCGCCGGGGAGCTGTTTTTT
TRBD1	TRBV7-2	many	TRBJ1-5	CASSSTGGKAQPQHF	TGTGCCAGCAGTTCCACAGGGGGCAAGGCTCAGCCCCAGCATTTT
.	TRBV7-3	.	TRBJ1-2	CASSLMGYGYTF	TGTGCCAGCAGCTTAATGGGCTATGGCTACACCTTC
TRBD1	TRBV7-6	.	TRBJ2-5	CASSPRGTGSWETQYF	TGTGCCAGCAGCCCCCGAGGGACAGGGAGTTGGGAGACCCAGTACTTC
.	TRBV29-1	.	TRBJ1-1	CSVARVVRVNTEAFF	TGCAGCGTTGCTAGGGTGGTACGCGTGAACACTGAAGCTTTCTTT
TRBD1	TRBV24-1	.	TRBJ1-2	CATSDFRPGQGYTF	TGTGCCACCAGTGATTTCCGACCGGGACAGGGCTACACCTTC
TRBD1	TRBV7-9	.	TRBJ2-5	CASSPGGQGAFRTQYF	TGTGCCAGCAGCCCTGGGGGTCAGGGGGCCTTTAGGACCCAGTACTTC
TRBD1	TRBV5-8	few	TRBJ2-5	CASDRVETQYF	TGTGCCAGCGACAGGGTGGAGACCCAGTACTTC
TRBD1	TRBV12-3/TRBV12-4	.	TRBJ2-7	CAGRRGTAYEQYF	TGTGCCGGCAGACGAGGGACAGCCTACGAGCAGTACTTC
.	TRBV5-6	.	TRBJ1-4	CAWSVLGRPNEKLFF	TGTGCCTGGAGTGTATTGGGCAGACCGAATGAAAAACTGTTTTTT
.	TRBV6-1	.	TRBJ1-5	CASSEALGGQPQHF	TGTGCCAGCAGTGAAGCGCTAGGAGGTCAGCCCCAGCATTTT
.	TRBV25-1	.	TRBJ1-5	CASSARRGLDQPQHF	TGTGCCAGCAGTGCTAGACGGGGGCTGGATCAGCCCCAGCATTTT
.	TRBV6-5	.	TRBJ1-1	CASSEGQLEAFF	TGTGCCAGCAGCGAAGGACAGCTCGAAGCTTTCTTT
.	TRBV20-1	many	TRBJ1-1	CSATDRVMNTEAFF	TGCAGTGCTACAGACAGAGTCATGAACACTGAAGCTTTCTTT
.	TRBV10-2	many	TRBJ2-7	CASKQYPSSYEQYF	TGCGCCAGCAAACAATACCCAAGCTCCTACGAGCAGTACTTC
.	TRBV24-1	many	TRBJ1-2	CATSRGSNYGYTF	TGTGCCACCAGCCGGGGGTCTAACTATGGCTACACCTTC
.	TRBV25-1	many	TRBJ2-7	CASSEYGGGIYEQYF	TGTGCCAGCAGTGAATATGGGGGAGGCATCTACGAGCAGTACTTC
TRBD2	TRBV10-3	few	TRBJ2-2	CASSDSPLAGTGELFF	TGTGCCAGCAGTGACTCGCCACTAGCGGGCACCGGGGAGCTGTTTTTT
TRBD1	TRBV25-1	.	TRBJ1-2	CASGTSQGGGGYTF	TGTGCCAGCGGGACCTCCCAGGGGGGCGGTGGCTACACCTTC
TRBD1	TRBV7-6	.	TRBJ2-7	CASSTHGTDSRGQYF	TGCGCCAGCAGCACCCACGGGACAGACTCTCGGGGGCAGTACTTC
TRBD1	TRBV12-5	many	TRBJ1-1	CASGKSTGGRTEAFF	TGTGCTAGTGGTAAATCGACAGGGGGCCGTACTGAAGCTTTCTTT
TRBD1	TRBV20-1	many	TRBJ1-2	CSARDLGGQGDYTF	TGCAGTGCTAGAGATCTCGGGGGACAGGGTGACTACACCTTC
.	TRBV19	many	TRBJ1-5	CASSILGEGNQPQHF	TGTGCCAGTAGTATATTGGGGGAGGGCAATCAGCCCCAGCATTTT
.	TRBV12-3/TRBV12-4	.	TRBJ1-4	CASRRGGAWEKLFF	TGTGCCAGCAGGCGGGGAGGGGCCTGGGAAAAACTGTTTTTT
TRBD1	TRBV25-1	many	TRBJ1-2	CASSVTGTGGLGYTF	TGTGCCAGCAGTGTGACCGGGACAGGGGGCCTTGGCTACACCTTC
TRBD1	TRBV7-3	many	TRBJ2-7	CASSLDRGLNYEQYF	TGTGCCAGCAGCCTAGACAGGGGGCTTAACTACGAGCAGTACTTC
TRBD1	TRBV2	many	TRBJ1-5	CASSEQGQGNYQPQHF	TGTGCCAGCAGTGAACAGGGACAGGGTAACTATCAGCCCCAGCATTTT
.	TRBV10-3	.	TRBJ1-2	CAISSDTDYGYTF	TGTGCCATCAGTTCGGACACCGACTATGGCTACACCTTC
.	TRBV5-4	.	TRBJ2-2	CASSVRSANTGELFF	TGTGCCAGCAGTGTTCGTAGCGCGAACACCGGGGAGCTGTTTTTT
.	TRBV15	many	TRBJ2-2	CATSRDRGPGELFF	TGTGCCACCAGCAGAGACCGAGGGCCCGGGGAGCTGTTTTTT
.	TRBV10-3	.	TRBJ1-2	CAIGGPGNYGYTF	TGTGCCATCGGAGGTCCAGGGAACTATGGCTACACCTTC
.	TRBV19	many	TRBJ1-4	CASAIRDFLNEKLFF	TGTGCCAGCGCGATCCGGGACTTCCTTAATGAAAAACTGTTTTTT
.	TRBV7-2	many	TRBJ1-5	CASSEGGGQPQHF	TGTGCCAGCAGCGAGGGTGGTGGGCAGCCCCAGCATTTT
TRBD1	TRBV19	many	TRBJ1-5	CASTKGGANNQPQHF	TGTGCCAGTACCAAAGGGGGCGCGAACAATCAGCCCCAGCATTTT
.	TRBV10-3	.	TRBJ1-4	CAISVTDGNLFF	TGTGCCATCAGTGTGACAGATGGGAACCTGTTTTTT
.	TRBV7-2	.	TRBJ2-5	CASSPPVETRYF	TGTGCCAGCAGTCCCCCCGTTGAGACCCGGTACTTC
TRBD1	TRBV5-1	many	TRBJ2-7	CASSSPDRSEQYF	TGCGCCAGCAGCTCACCGGACAGGTCCGAGCAGTACTTC
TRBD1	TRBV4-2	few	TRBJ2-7	CASSQLQGEAEQYF	TGTGCCAGCAGCCAATTACAGGGGGAAGCCGAGCAGTACTTC